This T cell receptor beta chain came from a study of brain T cells in children with intractable seizures. Notes on the study in general: Only CDR3 sequence similarity suggested viral specificity, without known HCMV serostatus. Pre-surgery blood may have been undersampled, hiding some clones.

The CDR3 totals 14 residues. The germline V gene has CDR1 GTSNPN and CDR2 SVGIG (reference sequence). V lost 4 bases, J lost 2 bases, and 7 bases stayed unmatched. The sequenced cases were selected for having the highest brain T cell transcript signatures. At least one anti-epileptic drug was given before surgery. Some clones are missing from TCRdb's copy, which holds only in-frame ones; the method was immunoSEQ multiplex PCR. The sample consists of about 76,000 clones, just over 90% of them appearing once. Concerning this clone: Antigen: not known.

The source of this sequence is a boy under two years old with tuberous sclerosis and intractable seizures. The gene calls are TRBV30 and TRBJ2-7; 8 bases line up with TRBD2. Sequenced material: peripheral blood, taken at surgery. The CDR3 sequence: CAWNPYGGAYEQYF. CDR3 DNA: TGTGCCTGGAACCCGTACGGGGGGGCCTACGAGCAGTACTTC.